This TCR beta chain was documented in a study of CD8+CD57+ T cells in acquired aplastic anemia. Study summary: Sorted CD4+ and CD8+ cells yielded around 3.2 ug of DNA on average. Where healthy donors were concerned, CD4+ cells averaged approximately 10 million reads.

General study findings and limits: Patients and controls had in common twenty-nine CD8+ CDR3 sequences. Significance was not reached for CD8+ Simpson's diversity between patients and controls.

This clonotype was detected many times. What it recognizes is unknown. Germline V gene sequence: CDR1 LNHNV, CDR2 YYDKDF (reference sequence). V lost 0 bases to trimming and J lost 3 bases, with 6 bases between them. The CDR3 is 14 amino acids. Genomic DNA acted as the template from which TCR beta VDJ combination and CDR3 sequence profiling were carried out. TCRdb re-analysed the reads in MiXCR, keeping a single row per CDR3 protein. The profile covers some 220,000 distinct CDR3 sequences, with almost 35% appearing a single time and roughly 1.1% taken by the ten largest. V and J are TRBV15 and TRBJ2-1; D is unresolved. Sequencing input: sorted CD4+, CD8+, or CD8+CD57+ T cells (not recorded which) from PBMCs. The sequence was collected from a human donor in good health, serving as a control. Written as DNA, the CDR3 is TGTGCCACCAGCAGAGAGTATCTCTACAATGAGCAGTTCTTC. This translates into CATSREYLYNEQFF. Looking up the rest from reference TRBV15 and TRBJ2-1 gives the full variable domain: DAMVIQNPRYQVTQFGKPVTLSCSQTLNHNVMYWYQQKSSQAPKLLFHYYDKDFNNEADTPDNFQSRRPNTSFCFLDIRSPGLGDTAMYLCATSREYLYNEQFFGPGTRLTVL.